This is a list of T cell receptor beta chains from one sample in a study of blood T cells in healthy people across ages. TCRdb recomputed calls from the 5' RACE reads with MiXCR, one row per CDR3 protein. The sample has almost 300,000 distinct CDR3 sequences; roughly 26% are singletons. Sequences were obtained from blood. These receptors were collected from a woman aged 65 to 85 in good health. CDR3s include the opening cysteine and the closing phenylalanine or tryptophan. Each record gives: J gene, D gene, clone size, V gene, CDR3 protein, CDR3 DNA. The D gene is left open where the match is weak. Expanded clones are given a class, and other clones once, few, many or no size at all.

TRBJ2-1 | - | few | TRBV12-3/TRBV12-4 | CASSSGWWQFF | TGTGCCAGCAGTAGCGGGTGGTGGCAGTTCTTC
TRBJ2-7 | - | - | TRBV5-5 | CASSVDSYEQYF | TGTGCCAGCAGCGTTGACAGCTACGAGCAGTACTTC
TRBJ2-7 | TRBD1 | few | TRBV12-3/TRBV12-4 | CASSRGQGATYEQYF | TGTGCCAGCAGCCGGGGACAGGGGGCGACCTACGAGCAGTACTTC
TRBJ2-7 | TRBD2 | - | TRBV6-5 | CASSYSIAGVTYEQYF | TGTGCCAGCAGTTACTCGATAGCGGGAGTCACCTACGAGCAGTACTTC
TRBJ2-4 | TRBD2 | many | TRBV6-5 | CASIFWGRAWGAKNIQYF | TGTGCCAGCATTTTCTGGGGGAGGGCCTGGGGGGCCAAAAACATTCAGTACTTC
TRBJ2-3 | - | - | TRBV10-3 | CAITVGPDGFDTQYF | TGTGCCATCACCGTAGGACCGGATGGGTTTGATACGCAGTATTTT
TRBJ1-1 | - | few | TRBV20-1 | CSAGDSETLNTEAFF | TGCAGTGCGGGTGACAGTGAAACTTTGAACACTGAAGCTTTCTTT
TRBJ2-3 | - | - | TRBV10-3 | CPISGEGLSTGTDTQYF | TGTCCCATCAGTGGTGAGGGACTGTCTACGGGCACAGATACGCAGTATTTT
TRBJ2-1 | - | - | TRBV29-1 | CSVRGGKGEQFF | TGCAGCGTCAGGGGGGGCAAAGGTGAGCAGTTCTTC
TRBJ2-7 | - | few | TRBV28 | CASSITRVAGEQYF | TGTGCCAGCAGTATCACCCGAGTGGCGGGCGAGCAGTACTTC
TRBJ1-5 | - | - | TRBV18 | CASSPGQTQPQHF | TGTGCCAGCTCCCCCGGACAGACCCAGCCCCAGCATTTT
TRBJ2-1 | - | - | TRBV29-1 | CSVVSNRGLTYNEQFF | TGCAGCGTTGTTTCTAATAGGGGGTTAACCTACAATGAGCAGTTCTTC
TRBJ2-7 | TRBD2 | - | TRBV20-1 | CSATGTSGEQYF | TGCAGTGCTACCGGGACTAGCGGCGAGCAGTACTTC
TRBJ2-5 | TRBD1 | few | TRBV7-9 | CASSPTGEWEGTQYF | TGTGCCAGCAGTCCTACAGGGGAGTGGGAAGGGACCCAGTACTTC
TRBJ2-6 | - | few | TRBV29-1 | CSVENGANVLTF | TGCAGCGTTGAAAATGGGGCCAACGTCCTGACTTTC
TRBJ2-5 | TRBD2 | - | TRBV7-2 | CASSAGFLAGGWETQYF | TGTGCCAGCAGCGCCGGTTTTTTAGCGGGAGGATGGGAGACCCAGTACTTC
TRBJ2-1 | - | few | TRBV14 | CASSLRRADEQFF | TGTGCCAGCAGCTTGAGGCGGGCCGATGAGCAGTTCTTC
TRBJ1-4 | - | - | TRBV20-1 | CSAPNPGQRNEKLFF | TGCAGTGCTCCCAACCCCGGACAGAGGAATGAAAAACTGTTTTTT
TRBJ2-5 | - | once | TRBV6-5 | CASSYSTSSGETQYF | TGTGCCAGCAGTTACTCCACAAGCTCCGGAGAGACCCAGTACTTC
TRBJ1-2 | TRBD1 | few | TRBV27 | CASSSIVGTGSHGYTF | TGTGCCAGCAGTTCCATCGTCGGGACAGGGTCGCATGGCTACACCTTC
TRBJ2-5 | - | few | TRBV4-1 | CASSQPWGLRETQYF | TGCGCCAGCAGCCAGCCTTGGGGGCTCCGGGAGACCCAGTACTTC
TRBJ2-5 | - | few | TRBV7-2 | CASSPLGGGLKETQYF | TGTGCCAGCAGCCCATTAGGAGGGGGTCTCAAAGAGACCCAGTACTTC
TRBJ2-5 | TRBD1 | - | TRBV10-3 | CATKLGQDGEQYF | TGTGCCACCAAACTCGGACAGGATGGTGAGCAGTACTTC
TRBJ2-3 | TRBD2 | - | TRBV5-6 | CASSLEGLSGVRDTQYF | TGTGCCAGCAGCTTGGAAGGGCTAAGCGGGGTACGAGATACGCAGTATTTT
TRBJ2-7 | TRBD2 | - | TRBV20-1 | CSASGGREYEQYF | TGCAGTGCTAGCGGCGGGAGGGAATACGAGCAGTACTTC
TRBJ2-5 | - | - | TRBV5-1 | CASSGPLQETQYF | TGCGCCAGCTCTGGTCCCCTACAAGAGACCCAGTACTTC
TRBJ2-3 | TRBD2 | - | TRBV7-2 | CASSRTSGQIINTQYF | TGTGCCAGCAGCCGGACTAGCGGACAAATTATAAATACGCAGTATTTT
TRBJ2-6 | - | - | TRBV6-2/TRBV6-3 | CASSPQGPSSGANVLTF | TGTGCCAGCAGCCCACAGGGCCCCAGCTCTGGGGCCAACGTCCTGACTTTC
TRBJ1-2 | TRBD1 | - | TRBV20-1 | CSNRDRNSNYGYTF | TGCAGTAACCGGGACAGAAATTCTAACTATGGCTACACCTTC